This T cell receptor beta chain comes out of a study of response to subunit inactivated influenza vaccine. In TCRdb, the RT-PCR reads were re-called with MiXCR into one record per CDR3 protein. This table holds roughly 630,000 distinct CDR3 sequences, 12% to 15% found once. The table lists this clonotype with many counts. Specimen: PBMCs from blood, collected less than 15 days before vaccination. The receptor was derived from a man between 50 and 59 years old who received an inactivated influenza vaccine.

The CDR3 protein is CASRSPYSNQPQHF. The CDR3 DNA is TGTGCCAGCAGGTCACCGTATAGCAATCAGCCCCAGCATTTT. This chain uses TRBV27 with TRBJ1-5, with D unclear. CDR1 and CDR2 (germline): MNHEY, SMNVEV (reference sequence). This CDR3 has 14 amino acids. The ends were cut back, 6 bases at V and 0 bases at J, with 9 bases in the middle.